Listed here is a single T cell receptor beta chain. As yet, its antigen is unknown. From the 5' RACE reads, TCRdb lists one entry per CDR3 protein and no DNA. Its listing shows approximately 150,000 distinct CDR3 sequences. The data belong to a study of monozygotic twins with inflammatory bowel disease. Study-wide results and limits: T cell subtypes that differed could not be told apart.

The CDR3 loop spans 15 amino acids. The germline V gene encodes CDR1 SGHTA and CDR2 FQGNSA. The sample was blood. The chain is built from TRBV7-2 and TRBJ2-7; TCRdb's D gene call, TRBD1, goes unchecked for lack of DNA. The TCR comes from a human donor with ulcerative colitis or Crohn's disease, or a healthy co-twin of an affected twin (not recorded which). The CDR3 sequence: CASSLEGVLGSEQYF.